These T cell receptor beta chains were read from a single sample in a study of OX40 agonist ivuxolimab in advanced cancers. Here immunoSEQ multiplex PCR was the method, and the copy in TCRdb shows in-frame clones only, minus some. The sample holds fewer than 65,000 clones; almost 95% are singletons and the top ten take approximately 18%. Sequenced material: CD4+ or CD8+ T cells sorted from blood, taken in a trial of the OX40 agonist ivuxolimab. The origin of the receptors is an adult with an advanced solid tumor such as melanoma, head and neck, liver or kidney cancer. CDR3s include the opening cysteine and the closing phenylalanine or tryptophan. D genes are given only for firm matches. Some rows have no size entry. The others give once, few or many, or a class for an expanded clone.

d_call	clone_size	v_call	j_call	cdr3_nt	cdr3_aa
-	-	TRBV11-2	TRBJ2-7	TGTGCCAGCAGCCCTCCGGGACGGGTGTACGAGCAGTACTTC	CASSPPGRVYEQYF
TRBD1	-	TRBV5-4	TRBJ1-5	TGTGCCAGCAGCTTGGGGAACGGACAGGGGTGGAGTAGCAATCAGCCCCAGCATTTT	CASSLGNGQGWSSNQPQHF
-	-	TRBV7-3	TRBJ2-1	TGTGCCAGCAGCTCTACTACTGCCAATGAGCAGTTCTTC	CASSSTTANEQFF
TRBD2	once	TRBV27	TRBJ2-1	TGTGCCAGCAGGCAGCTAGCGGAGAGCTCCTACAATGAGCAGTTCTTC	CASRQLAESSYNEQFF
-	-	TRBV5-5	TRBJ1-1	TGTGCCAGCAGCTTGGCATCGGGTCACACTGAAGCTTTCTTT	CASSLASGHTEAFF
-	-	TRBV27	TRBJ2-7	TGTGCCAGCACCTACAGGTACGAGCAGTACTTC	CASTYRYEQYF
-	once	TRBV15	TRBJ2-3	TGTGCCACCAGCAGAGATCTTCGAGGCACAGATACGCAGTATTTT	CATSRDLRGTDTQYF
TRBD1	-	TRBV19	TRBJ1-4	TGTGCCAGTAGTCCCATCCGGACAGGGCTTGGTAATGAAAAACTGTTTTTT	CASSPIRTGLGNEKLFF
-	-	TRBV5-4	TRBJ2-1	TGTGCCAGCAGCTTGGTAGGACCAGACTACAATGAGCAGTTCTTC	CASSLVGPDYNEQFF
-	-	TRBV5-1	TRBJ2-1	TGCGCCAGCAGCTTGGCTACAGGGTGGTATGAGCAGTTCTTC	CASSLATGWYEQFF
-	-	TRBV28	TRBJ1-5	TGTGCCAGCTCCGGGACACTAGGGGATCAGCCCCAGCATTTT	CASSGTLGDQPQHF
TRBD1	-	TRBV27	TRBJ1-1	TGTGCCAGCAGTCCCGGACAGGGGGCGGCTGAAGCTTTCTTT	CASSPGQGAAEAFF
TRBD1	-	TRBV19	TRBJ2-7	TGTGCCAGTAGTGCGGGGACAGGAGCCTACGAGCAGTACTTC	CASSAGTGAYEQYF
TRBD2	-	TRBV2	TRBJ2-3	TGTGCCAGCAGTGAAGCAGAGCGGGAGGGCCCCGATACGCAGTATTTT	CASSEAEREGPDTQYF
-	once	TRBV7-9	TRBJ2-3	TGTGCCAGCAGCCCCCGCCAGCGGGGCACAGATACGCAGTATTTT	CASSPRQRGTDTQYF
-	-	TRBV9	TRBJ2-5	TGTGCCAGCAGCGTAGAGGGGGACCAAGAGACCCAGTACTTC	CASSVEGDQETQYF
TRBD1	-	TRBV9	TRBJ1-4	TGTGCCAGCAGCGTAGGGGGGACAGGGTTGGAAAAACTGTTTTTT	CASSVGGTGLEKLFF
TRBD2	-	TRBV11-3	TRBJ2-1	TGTGCCAGCAGCCGAGAGAAAACTAGCGGGAGTTGGTACGGTGAGCAGTTCTTC	CASSREKTSGSWYGEQFF
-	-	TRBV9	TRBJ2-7	TGTGCCAGCAGCGTAGTAGGTTCCCCTAACGAGCAGTACTTC	CASSVVGSPNEQYF
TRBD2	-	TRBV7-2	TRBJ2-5	TGTGCCAGCAGCTTAGAGGGCTTTACTAGCGGGAAGGAGACCCAGTACTTC	CASSLEGFTSGKETQYF
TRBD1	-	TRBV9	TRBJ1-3	TGTGCCAGCAGCCCAGGGGGCGCGGTTTACACCATATATTTT	CASSPGGAVYTIYF
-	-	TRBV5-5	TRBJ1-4	TGTGCCAGCAGCTTCTTACAGCGAGCAACTAATGAAAAACTGTTTTTT	CASSFLQRATNEKLFF
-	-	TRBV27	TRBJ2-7	TGTGCCAGCAGCTCCCTGGGGGGAGTCCCCGAGCAGTACTTC	CASSSLGGVPEQYF
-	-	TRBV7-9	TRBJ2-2	TGTGCCAGCGCGATCGGCGGTAAAGCCGGGGAGCTGTTTTTT	CASAIGGKAGELFF
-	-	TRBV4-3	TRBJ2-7	TGCGCCAGCAGCCAAGATCGGACCTCAAACTACGAGCAGTACTTC	CASSQDRTSNYEQYF
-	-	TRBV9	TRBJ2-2	TGTGCCAGCAGCGTGAACCGGGACAAGCCGAACACCGGGGAGCTGTTTTTT	CASSVNRDKPNTGELFF
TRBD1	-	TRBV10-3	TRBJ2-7	TGTGCCAGCAGTTACTCGGTTAACAGGGGGTACGAGCAGTACTTC	CASSYSVNRGYEQYF
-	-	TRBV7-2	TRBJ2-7	TGTGCCAGCAGCCCCGCCCAGGGAAGCTACGAGCAGTACTTC	CASSPAQGSYEQYF
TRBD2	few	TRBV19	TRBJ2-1	TGTGCCAGTAGTATTCAACCAGCGGGAGGGCACGATGAGCAGTTCTTC	CASSIQPAGGHDEQFF
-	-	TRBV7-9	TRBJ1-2	TGTGCCAGCAGCGATTTTGGCCAGACAGAAGACTATGGCTACACCTTC	CASSDFGQTEDYGYTF
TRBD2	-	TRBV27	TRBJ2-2	TGTGCCAGCAGTTTATCGAATACTCAAGCTAGCGGGGAAACCACCGGGGAGCTGTTTTTT	CASSLSNTQASGETTGELFF
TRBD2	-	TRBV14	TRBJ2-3	TGTGCCAGCAGCCCCCGATTGTGGGGACTAGCGTTACATACGCAGTATTTT	CASSPRLWGLALHTQYF
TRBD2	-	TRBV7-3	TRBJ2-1	TGTGCCAGCAGCTTAGTGGGAGGGCCGACCAATGAGCAGTTCTTC	CASSLVGGPTNEQFF
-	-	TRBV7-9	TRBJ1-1	TGTGCCAGCAGCTTGTGGTCAGGCACTGAAGCTTTCTTT	CASSLWSGTEAFF
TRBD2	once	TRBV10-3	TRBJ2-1	TGTGCCATCAGCGCCCGGTGGACGGTGGTGCGGGAGGGCCGGAATGAGCAGTTCTTC	CAISARWTVVREGRNEQFF
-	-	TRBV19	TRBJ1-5	TGTGCCAGTAGTATAGGAACGGGGAATAGCAATCAGCCCCAGCATTTT	CASSIGTGNSNQPQHF
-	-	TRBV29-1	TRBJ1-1	TGCAGCGTTGAGGCCGGGACGCCTGAAGCTTTCTTT	CSVEAGTPEAFF
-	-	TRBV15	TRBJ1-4	TGTGCCACCAGCGCCCGATACCCGACAGCGAATGAAAAACTGTTTTTT	CATSARYPTANEKLFF
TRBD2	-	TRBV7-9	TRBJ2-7	TGTGCCAGCAGGTCGTCTGGCGGGAGCTCCTACGAGCAGTACTTC	CASRSSGGSSYEQYF
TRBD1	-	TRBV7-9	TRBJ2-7	TGTGCCAGCAGCGCTAACCGGGACAGGGGGCACGAGCAGTACTTC	CASSANRDRGHEQYF
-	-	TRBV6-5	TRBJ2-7	TGTGCCAGCAGTTACAGCCACTACGAGCAGTACTTC	CASSYSHYEQYF
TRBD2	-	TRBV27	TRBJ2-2	TGTGCCAGCAGTTTGGGACTAAACACCGGGGAGCTGTTTTTT	CASSLGLNTGELFF
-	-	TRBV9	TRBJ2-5	TGTGCCAGCAGCGTGTCCGGGGCTGGGCGGGAGACCCAGTACTTC	CASSVSGAGRETQYF
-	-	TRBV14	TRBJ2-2	TGTGCCAGCAGCCCCCGGATTGGGCGACGGGCGAACACCGGGGAGCTGTTTTTT	CASSPRIGRRANTGELFF
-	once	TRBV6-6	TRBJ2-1	TGTGCCAGCAGTTACTCGAACTTAGAGTTGTTCTTC	CASSYSNLELFF
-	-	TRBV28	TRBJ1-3	-	CASSFFGPGGGNTIYF
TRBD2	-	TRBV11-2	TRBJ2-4	TGTGCCAGCAGCCCGGGACTAGCGGACTTGCTAGCCAAAAACATTCAGTACTTC	CASSPGLADLLAKNIQYF
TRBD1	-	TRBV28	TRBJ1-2	TGTGCCAGCGAGGCAAGACAGGGGCCCAACTATGGCTACACCTTC	CASEARQGPNYGYTF